This record covers a single T cell receptor beta chain. This entry comes from a study of cytomegalovirus exposure and HLA in healthy donors. PCR was performed using 60 Vbeta and 13 Jbeta primers. Assay used: immunoSEQ multiplex PCR; TCRdb lists only in-frame clones, some missing. Here the sample spans 150,000 to 170,000 clones, approximately 81% being singletons. CDR3 length: 15 residues. The V and J ends lost 3 bases and 7 bases, in that order; junction bases with no gene match: 6. From germline, CDR1 is MRHNA and CDR2 SNTAGT. This chain connects TRBV6-4 to TRBJ2-1; TRBD2 aligns across 10 bases. The sample taken for sequencing was PBMCs. The receptor comes from a man younger than 35 in good health and CMV-seronegative. CDR3 sequence: CASSEASGRVNEQFF. The CDR3 region has the DNA TGTGCCAGCAGTGAAGCCAGCGGGAGGGTGAATGAGCAGTTCTTC.